One and the same sample provided the 2 T cell receptor beta chains below, sequenced in a study of Tregs in tolerant kidney transplant recipients. Clones were sequenced by immunoSEQ multiplex PCR, and TCRdb holds only the in-frame ones, with some missing. The sample has more than 95,000 clones, almost 95% seen once. Source material: CD4+ T cells from blood. Receptors originate from a human donor in good health.

The chain has TRBV5-1 and TRBJ1-1; D is perhaps TRBD1 (6 bases). There are 15 residues in the CDR3. V was trimmed by 4 bases and J by 2 bases, leaving 15 bases between them. Germline V CDR1 and CDR2: SGHRS, YFSETQ. The CDR3 spells CASSPSAGVNTEAFF. In DNA, the CDR3 is TGCGCCAGCAGCCCCTCCGCAGGGGTAAACACTGAAGCTTTCTTT.

The V and J genes are TRBV7-9 and TRBJ2-6; 15 bases line up with TRBD2. With V trimmed by 2 bases and J by 4 bases, 6 bases remained unmatched. CDR3 size: 19 residues. CDR1 and CDR2 from the germline V gene are SEHNR and FQNEAQ (reference sequence). CDR3 residues: CASSLRTSGRALGANVLTF. The CDR3 nucleotides read TGTGCCAGCAGCTTACGGACTAGCGGGAGGGCCTTGGGGGCCAACGTCCTGACTTTC.